This TCR beta chain was sequenced during a study of Ad26.COV2.S vaccination and SARS-CoV-2 variants. Germline loops: CDR1 MNHEY, CDR2 SVGAGI. V lost 6 bases and J lost 4, with 10 bases in between. The CDR3 spans 13 residues. The assay was immunoSEQ multiplex PCR, and TCRdb's table has in-frame clones only and misses some. Here the sample spans approximately 340,000 clones, about 90% being singletons. The chain has TRBV6-5 and TRBJ1-5, with a tentative D call TRBD1 (6 bases). The material sequenced was peripheral blood, taken after recovery from COVID-19. The TCR sequence derives from a human donor who had recovered from COVID-19. CDR3 nucleotides: TGTGCCAGCAGAAGACAGGAGAATCAGCCCCAGCATTTT. It codes for CASRRQENQPQHF.